These 32 T cell receptor beta chains originate from one sample sequenced in a study of blood T cell repertoires in COVID-19. The method was immunoSEQ multiplex PCR; TCRdb's version includes in-frame clones alone and lacks a portion of them. The table has some 160,000 clones, roughly 90% seen once; the top ten hold around 3%. The specimen sequenced was peripheral blood. These receptors originate from a man aged 55-75 years with acute or convalescent COVID-19.

This chain uses TRBV5-6 with TRBJ1-5; D gene uncertain. The CDR3 consists of 15 residues. Between the trimmed V and J ends, which lost 0 bases and 2 bases, there was a span of 9 bases. Germline V gene sequence: CDR1 SGHDT, CDR2 YYEEEE. CDR3 DNA sequence: TGTGCCAGCAGCTTGGGTCAGGCCCGCAATCAGCCCCAGCATTTT. Protein product: CASSLGQARNQPQHF.

V gene TRBV18 combines with J gene TRBJ2-7; possibly TRBD1 for D (6 bases). CDR1 is KGHSH, CDR2 LQKENI, per germline. Trimming took 3 bases from V and 5 from J, leaving 11 bases between them. This CDR3 is built from 13 residues. In DNA, the CDR3 is TGTGCCAGCTCACCTCAGGGGTCCGACGAGCAGTACTTC. Protein sequence: CASSPQGSDEQYF.

To note about this clone: Other DNA sequences of this sample code for an identical CDR3. V and J are TRBV2 and TRBJ1-1; a weak D match, TRBD1 (6 bases). The V end lost 5 bases, the J end lost 1 base, and 11 bases lay between the germline ends. The CDR3 extends over 14 amino acids. Germline assignment: CDR1 SNHLY and CDR2 FYNNEI. As DNA, the CDR3 is TGTGCCAGCAGTCCCCAGGGGTCGAACACTGAAGCTTTCTTT. It translates to CASSPQGSNTEAFF.

The rearrangement joins TRBV29-1 to TRBJ2-2, with 13 positions matching TRBD2. CDR1 SQVTM and CDR2 ANQGSEA come from the germline V gene. The CDR3 covers 18 residues. The V segment lost 4 bases and the J segment 1 base; nucleotides outside the gene matches: 9. The CDR3 spells CSVVPLTSGGMNTGELFF. The CDR3 DNA follows: TGCAGCGTTGTGCCCCTGACTAGCGGGGGGATGAACACCGGGGAGCTGTTTTTT.

The V gene is TRBV5-1, the J gene TRBJ1-2, with 8 positions matching TRBD1. The trim removed 4 bases at V and 4 bases at J, leaving 3 bases unmatched. The CDR3 is made up of 13 amino acids. Germline CDR1 SGHRS, CDR2 YFSETQ. This CDR3 reads CASSPGQAYGYTF. In nucleotides, the CDR3 is TGCGCCAGCAGCCCGGGACAGGCCTATGGCTACACCTTC.

This rearrangement joins TRBV19 to TRBJ1-1; TRBD1 aligns across 7 bases. The CDR3 loop spans 14 amino acids. V lost 3 bases, J lost 5 bases, and 6 bases stayed unmatched. Germline CDR1 and CDR2: LNHDA and SQIVND (reference sequence). The CDR3 nucleotides are TGTGCCAGTAGTATTAACAGGGGAAGGACTGAAGCTTTCTTT. Encoded protein: CASSINRGRTEAFF. Full variable domain (missing parts from reference TRBV19 and TRBJ1-1): DGGITQSPKYLFRKEGQNVTLSCEQNLNHDAMYWYRQDPGQGLRLIYYSQIVNDFQKGDIAEGYSVSREKKESFPLTVTSAQKNPTAFYLCASSINRGRTEAFFGQGTRLTVV.

V gene TRBV5-1 combines with J gene TRBJ1-2, with 7 bases matching TRBD1. This CDR3 region has 15 residues. CDR1 is SGHRS, CDR2 YFSETQ, per germline. The ends lost 0 bases at V and 3 bases at J; junction bases unmatched: 5. The CDR3 protein is CASSLASGGYYGYTF. The CDR3 DNA follows: TGCGCCAGCAGCTTGGCGTCAGGGGGATACTATGGCTACACCTTC.

V and J are TRBV11-2 and TRBJ2-1, with 8 bases that match TRBD1. J lost 7 bases, V lost 1 base, and 6 bases had no gene match. This CDR3 comprises 15 residues. Germline V gives CDR1 SGHAT, CDR2 FQNNGV. The CDR3 protein is CASSLGGQGWNEQFF. The CDR3 DNA sequence: TGTGCCAGCAGCTTAGGTGGACAGGGTTGGAATGAGCAGTTCTTC.

The chain has TRBV5-1 and TRBJ2-7, with 7 bases lining up with TRBD1. Germline loops: CDR1 SGHRS, CDR2 YFSETQ. This CDR3 has 14 residues. Trimming cost V 5 bases and J 4 bases; bases outside gene matches: 9. CDR3 nucleotides: TGCGCCAGCAGACTAGACAGGGTAGCATACGAGCAGTACTTC. It yields the protein CASRLDRVAYEQYF.

V is TRBV21-1 and J is TRBJ2-7; TRBD2 is the table's D call, not checked against the DNA. TRBV21-1 is listed as a pseudogene. The CDR3 contains 14 residues. The CDR3 is CASSNIKSSYEQYF. The CDR3 region has the DNA TGTGCCAGCAGCAATATAAAGAGCTCCTACGAGCAGTACTTC.

This chain joins TRBV20-1 and TRBJ1-4, with D unclear. The germline V gene has CDR1 DFQATT and CDR2 SNEGSKA (reference sequence). V lost 3 bases to trimming and J lost 4 bases, with 3 bases between them. This CDR3 is built from 11 residues. CDR3 sequence reads: CSASSNEKLFF. The CDR3 nucleotides read TGCAGTGCTAGCAGTAATGAAAAACTGTTTTTT.

V and J are TRBV7-2 and TRBJ1-4; D is unresolved. CDR3 length: 12 residues. V dropped 2 bases and J dropped 7 bases, with 5 bases sitting between them. Looked up from germline, CDR1 is SGHTA and CDR2 is FQGNSA. CDR3 nucleotides: TGTGCCAGCAGCTTAAATCGTGAAAAACTGTTTTTT. Its protein product is CASSLNREKLFF.

This clone was counted once. The V gene is TRBV30, the J gene TRBJ2-1, with TRBD2 matching over 10 bases. V lost 0 bases and J lost 14; bases outside the gene matches: 7. In germline, CDR1 is GTSNPN, CDR2 SVGIG (reference sequence). The CDR3 length is 13 residues. The DNA for the CDR3 is TGTGCCTGGAGTGTTGAGCGGGGGGGCTCTGAGTTCTTC. Translated: CAWSVERGGSEFF.

The chain joins TRBV6-2 or TRBV6-3 to TRBJ1-5; maybe TRBD1 (5 bases). The V end was cut by 2 bases, the J end by 6 bases, with 11 bases between. CDR1 and CDR2 (germline): MNHEY, SVGEGT. The CDR3 is made up of 14 amino acids. This chain's CDR3 is CASSYLGGSQPQHF. The CDR3 DNA is TGTGCCAGCAGTTACCTCGGGGGGAGTCAGCCCCAGCATTTT.

This clone was seen a handful of times. The rearrangement links TRBV3-1 (or the pseudogene TRBV3-2) to TRBJ1-1; D is undetermined. Germline CDR1 reads LGHDT; CDR2 reads YNNKEL (reference sequence). The CDR3 is made up of 14 amino acids. Trimming took off 1 base at V and 7 bases at J, with 13 bases between the two ends. In DNA form, the CDR3 reads TGTGCCAGCAGCCAAGCTTCGGTAAACCTTGAAGCTTTCTTT. It codes for CASSQASVNLEAFF.

The chain employs TRBV6-1 and TRBJ1-1; 8 bases are a match to TRBD1. Germline CDR1 is MNHNS and CDR2 is SASEGT. The CDR3 covers 16 residues. The V and J ends lost 2 bases and 2 bases, in that order; junction bases with no gene match: 7. CDR3 sequence (DNA): TGTGCCAGCAGTGAACAACCCAGGGGGCTTAACACTGAAGCTTTCTTT. Protein sequence: CASSEQPRGLNTEAFF.

V usage is TRBV3-1 (or the pseudogene TRBV3-2) and J usage is TRBJ2-3; D remains ambiguous. This CDR3 region has 13 residues. Trimming removed 3 bases at V and 3 bases at J, with 7 bases between. Germline CDR1 is LGHDT and CDR2 is YNNKEL (reference sequence). CDR3 sequence (DNA): TGTGCCAGCAGCCAGAAGAGGACAGATACGCAGTATTTT. It yields the protein CASSQKRTDTQYF.

CDR3 DNA: TGCAGCGTTGATGTGCCGCGAGCGGGATACTCTGGGGCCAACGTCCTGACTTTC. Its translation: CSVDVPRAGYSGANVLTF. The V call is TRBV29-1, the J call TRBJ2-6; 7 bases fit TRBD2. This CDR3 comprises 18 residues. CDR1 and CDR2 (germline): SQVTM, ANQGSEA. Trimming cost V 3 bases and J 0 bases; bases outside gene matches: 11.

V is TRBV7-9 and J is TRBJ2-1, with D tentatively TRBD1 (6 bases). CDR3 size: 15 residues. Trimming took 6 bases from V and 0 from J, leaving 12 bases between them. CDR1 SEHNR and CDR2 FQNEAQ come from the germline V gene (reference sequence). The CDR3 region is CASRPPGASYNEQFF. The CDR3 DNA sequence: TGTGCCAGCAGGCCCCCAGGGGCCTCCTACAATGAGCAGTTCTTC.

V is TRBV19 and J is TRBJ2-7; 10 bases match TRBD2. CDR1 and CDR2 from the germline V gene are LNHDA and SQIVND (reference sequence). This CDR3 region has 14 residues. V lost 5 bases, J lost 6 bases, and 7 bases stayed unmatched. The DNA for the CDR3 is TGTGCCAGTAGTCCCGCTAGGACTAGCGGCGAGCAGTACTTC. Protein product: CASSPARTSGEQYF.

The V call is TRBV27, the J call TRBJ1-5; perhaps TRBD1 as D (6 bases). Trimming removed 6 bases from V and 3 bases from J, with 15 bases in between. Germline V CDR1 and CDR2: MNHEY, SMNVEV (reference sequence). This CDR3 is built from 15 residues. CDR3 nucleotides: TGTGCCAGCAGCCGTACAGGGCCCCTCAATCAGCCCCAGCATTTT. Translating gives CASSRTGPLNQPQHF.

J is TRBJ2-1 and V is TRBV5-5, with 10 bases identical to TRBD1. The CDR3 has 14 residues. J was trimmed by 7 bases and V by 4 bases; bases with no gene match: 5. CDR1 and CDR2 (germline): SGHKS, YYEKEE (reference sequence). Here the CDR3 reads CASSRDRGGNEQFF. For the CDR3, the DNA is TGTGCCAGCAGCCGGGACAGGGGTGGTAATGAGCAGTTCTTC.

This clone was found once. V gene TRBV5-6 combines with J gene TRBJ2-7, with 9 bases matching TRBD1. The CDR3 runs 14 residues. Losses at the gene ends were 2 bases for V and 3 bases for J; bases not matched to a gene: 3. From germline, CDR1 is SGHDT and CDR2 YYEEEE. The CDR3 DNA reads TGTGCCAGCAGCTTAGGGACAGGGATCTACGAGCAGTACTTC. This translates into CASSLGTGIYEQYF.

The J gene is TRBJ2-1, the V gene TRBV7-8; 7 positions agree with TRBD2. The CDR3 is 13 amino acids. J lost 9 bases, V lost 1 base, and 3 bases had no gene match. Germline CDR1 reads SGHVS; CDR2 reads FQNEAQ. The CDR3 protein is CASSLEGGTEQFF. In nucleotides, the CDR3 is TGTGCCAGCAGCTTAGAGGGAGGGACTGAGCAGTTCTTC.

The rearrangement uses TRBV2 and TRBJ1-5, with TRBD1 identical over 9 bases. J gave up 7 bases and V 7 bases, and 8 bases lay outside the gene matches. The CDR3 has 14 residues. Germline CDR1 SNHLY, CDR2 FYNNEI. This chain's CDR3 is CASTPGQGRQPQHF. In DNA, the CDR3 is TGTGCCAGCACCCCAGGACAGGGGCGACAGCCCCAGCATTTT.

This clone has a single count. This chain joins TRBV7-6 and TRBJ2-7, with 7 nucleotides matching TRBD1. This CDR3 spans 13 amino acids. V lost 6 bases and J lost 5; bases outside the gene matches: 7. Germline assignment: CDR1 SGHVS and CDR2 FNYEAQ. CDR3 nucleotide sequence: TGTGCCAGCAGTTCCCGGACAGGAGACGAGCAGTACTTC. Its translation is CASSSRTGDEQYF.

V and J are TRBV2 and TRBJ2-2, with 11 bases fitting TRBD2. CDR1 is SNHLY, CDR2 FYNNEI, per germline. The CDR3 loop spans 16 amino acids. Trimming removed 6 bases from V and 5 bases from J; junction bases left unmatched: 8. This chain's CDR3 is CASRITSGGGTGELFF. The CDR3 nucleotides are TGTGCCAGCAGGATCACTAGCGGGGGAGGAACCGGGGAGCTGTTTTTT.

The chain carries TRBV6-5 and TRBJ2-5, with TRBD2 identical over 10 bases. After removal of 4 bases from V and 5 bases from J, the junction contained 10 bases not matched to a gene. Germline V gene lookup returns CDR1 MNHEY and CDR2 SVGAGI. CDR3 size: 16 residues. Here the CDR3 reads CASSFTQRGGGETQYF. The CDR3 nucleotides are TGTGCCAGCAGTTTTACACAGCGGGGGGGCGGGGAGACCCAGTACTTC.

This clone was picked up a small number of times. J is TRBJ1-1 and V is TRBV5-1, with D unresolved. Looked up from germline, CDR1 is SGHRS and CDR2 is YFSETQ. The germline V and J ends were trimmed by 2 bases and 0 bases, with 11 bases remaining between them. This CDR3 contains 15 residues. The CDR3 region is CASSFSGNMNTEAFF. CDR3 DNA sequence: TGCGCCAGCAGCTTCTCAGGTAACATGAACACTGAAGCTTTCTTT.

J is TRBJ2-2 and V is TRBV9; weak D call: TRBD1 (6 bases). CDR1 is SGDLS, CDR2 YYNGEE, per germline. This CDR3 is built from 16 residues. Trimming removed 3 bases at V and 1 base at J, with 13 bases between. The CDR3 DNA is TGTGCCAGCAGCGCTTTACAGGGTTGGAACACCGGGGAGCTGTTTTTT. This encodes CASSALQGWNTGELFF.

This rearrangement joins TRBV9 to TRBJ1-4, with unresolved D. Germline CDR1 reads SGDLS; CDR2 reads YYNGEE. V lost 1 base and J lost 4, with 8 bases in between. CDR3 length equals 14 residues. CDR3: CASSVRGGNEKLFF. As DNA, the CDR3 is TGTGCCAGCAGCGTACGGGGAGGTAATGAAAAACTGTTTTTT.

This sequence joins TRBV5-4 and TRBJ2-1, with 9 positions matching TRBD2. V trimming: 0 bases; J trimming: 6 bases; junction bases outside the gene matches: 4. CDR1 and CDR2 (germline): SGHNT, YYREEE (reference sequence). This CDR3 is 15 amino acids long. DNA of the CDR3: TGTGCCAGCAGCTTGGCTCGCGGGGGGGGCAATGAGCAGTTCTTC. As protein: CASSLARGGGNEQFF.